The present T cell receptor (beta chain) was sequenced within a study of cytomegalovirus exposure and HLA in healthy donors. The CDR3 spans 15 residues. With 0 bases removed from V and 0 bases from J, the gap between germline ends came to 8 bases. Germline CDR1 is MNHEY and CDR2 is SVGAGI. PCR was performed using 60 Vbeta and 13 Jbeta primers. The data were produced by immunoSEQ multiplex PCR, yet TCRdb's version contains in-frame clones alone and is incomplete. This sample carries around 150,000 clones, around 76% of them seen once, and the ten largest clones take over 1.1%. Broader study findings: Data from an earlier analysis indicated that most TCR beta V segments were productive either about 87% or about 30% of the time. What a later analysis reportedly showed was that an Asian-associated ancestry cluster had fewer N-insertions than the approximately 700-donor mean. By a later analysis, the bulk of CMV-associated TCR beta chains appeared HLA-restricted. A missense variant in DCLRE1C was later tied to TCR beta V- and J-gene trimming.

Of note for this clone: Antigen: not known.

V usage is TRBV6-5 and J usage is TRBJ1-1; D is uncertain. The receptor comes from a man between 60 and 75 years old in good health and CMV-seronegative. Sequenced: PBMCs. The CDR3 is CASSYSQSMNTEAFF. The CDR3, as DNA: TGTGCCAGCAGTTACTCTCAATCCATGAACACTGAAGCTTTCTTT.